This TCR beta chain is drawn from a study of cytomegalovirus exposure and HLA in healthy donors. As for the study in general: Within an early data release were roughly 83 million unique TCRs drawn from HLA-typed donors. The Caucasian-associated ancestry cluster held 65% to 90% of more than 350 genotyped donors.

The table lists this clone with a few counts. The study ran its PCR with 60 Vbeta and 13 Jbeta primers. The assay was immunoSEQ multiplex PCR, and TCRdb's table has in-frame clones only and misses some. The sample contains tens of thousands of clones, about 63% of which appear only once. The sequenced material came from PBMCs. The origin of this receptor is a man between 35 and 55 years old in good health and CMV-seropositive.

This CDR3 reads CATSRARSGYEQYF. CDR3 sequence (DNA): TGTGCCACCAGCAGAGCCAGATCGGGCTACGAGCAGTACTTC. The rearrangement uses TRBV15 and TRBJ2-7; no definite D call. This CDR3 is built from 14 residues. Germline V gene data show CDR1 as LNHNV and CDR2 as YYDKDF (reference sequence). V was shortened by 1 base and J by 3 bases, with 10 bases between the two germline ends.